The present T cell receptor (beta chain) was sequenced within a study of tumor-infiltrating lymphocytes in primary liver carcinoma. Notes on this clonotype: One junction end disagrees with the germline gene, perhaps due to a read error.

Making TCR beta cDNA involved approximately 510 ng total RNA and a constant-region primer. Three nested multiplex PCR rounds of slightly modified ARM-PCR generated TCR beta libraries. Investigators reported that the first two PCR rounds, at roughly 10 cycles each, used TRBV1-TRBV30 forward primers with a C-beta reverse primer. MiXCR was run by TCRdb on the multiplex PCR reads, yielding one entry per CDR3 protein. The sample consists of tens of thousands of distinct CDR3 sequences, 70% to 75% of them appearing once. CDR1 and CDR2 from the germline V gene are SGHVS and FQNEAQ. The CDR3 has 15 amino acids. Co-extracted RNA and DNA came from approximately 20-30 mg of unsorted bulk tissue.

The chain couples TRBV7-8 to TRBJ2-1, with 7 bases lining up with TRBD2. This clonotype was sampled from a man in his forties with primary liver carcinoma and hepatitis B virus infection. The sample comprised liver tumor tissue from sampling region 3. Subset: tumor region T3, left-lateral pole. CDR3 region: CASRPSGSPLGKQFF. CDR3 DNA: TGTGCCAGCAGGCCTAGCGGTTCCCCTCTCGGGAAGCAATTCTTC.